This record looks at one T cell receptor beta chain sequence and its context. Assay used: immunoSEQ multiplex PCR; TCRdb lists only in-frame clones, some missing. The sample consists of around 100,000 clones, around 92% of them appearing once. This specimen comes from a study of T cell changes during pregnancy in multiple sclerosis. The sample in question was peripheral blood, obtained in the second trimester of pregnancy. The origin of this receptor is a female donor with multiple sclerosis, enrolled in a pregnancy study.

The CDR3 DNA reads TGTGCCAGCAGCCCTAGACTCAGACTAGAGCAGTACTTC. This encodes CASSPRLRLEQYF. J is TRBJ2-7 and V is TRBV27, with a tentative D call TRBD2 (5 bases). The V end was cut by 6 bases, the J end by 7 bases, with 16 bases between. The CDR3 extends over 13 amino acids. Per the germline V gene, CDR1 is MNHEY and CDR2 is SMNVEV (reference sequence).